The present entry profiles one T cell receptor beta chain with its context. The antigen is unknown. Primers included in the PCR were 60 Vbeta and 13 Jbeta primers. Assay: immunoSEQ multiplex PCR; the TCRdb copy retains only in-frame clones and omits some. The table shows about 150,000 clones, with roughly 76% occurring only once. The data derive from a study of cytomegalovirus exposure and HLA in healthy donors. Whole-study results and caveats: The productive fraction for most TCR beta V segments was about 90% or about 30% in an earlier analysis. Later analysis associated a missense DCLRE1C variant with TCR beta V- and J-gene trimming. TCR beta sequences reportedly predicted most subjects' HLA-A and HLA-B alleles accurately.

CDR1 and CDR2 from the germline V gene are MNHEY and SVGAGI. This CDR3 is 16 amino acids long. V was pared by 2 bases and J by 8 bases, with 21 bases between. Sequenced sample: PBMCs. The sequence was obtained from a young woman in good health and CMV-seronegative. The gene calls are TRBV6-5 and TRBJ1-2; the D gene is possibly TRBD1 (5 bases). The chain's CDR3 is CASSYRTGVTSRGYTF. In nucleotides, the CDR3 is TGTGCCAGCAGTTACAGAACAGGCGTAACATCTAGGGGCTACACCTTC.